A selection of T cell receptor beta chains follows, all from one sample in a study of blood T cell repertoires in COVID-19. Sequencing was performed with immunoSEQ multiplex PCR; in TCRdb, only in-frame clones are kept and a portion is missing. This sample has about 180,000 clones, with roughly 85% found just once. Sequencing was performed on peripheral blood. These receptors all come from a human donor with active or convalescent COVID-19. The donor label of this sample is uncertain. Each CDR3 is given with its conserved first and last residue. A D gene is named only where the DNA matches it firmly. Clone sizes are given selectively: once, few, many, or a class where the clone is expanded.

d_call	v_call	j_call	clone_size	cdr3_aa	cdr3_nt
TRBD1	TRBV5-1	TRBJ1-1	-	CASSSGQGNTEAFF	TGCGCCAGCAGCTCGGGACAGGGGAACACTGAAGCTTTCTTT
-	TRBV4-1	TRBJ1-1	once	CASRTQGNTEAFF	TGCGCCAGCCGAACGCAGGGGAACACTGAAGCTTTCTTT
TRBD2	TRBV11-3	TRBJ2-2	-	CASSLGSGSALLFF	TGTGCCAGCAGCTTAGGTAGCGGGAGCGCCCTTTTGTTTTTT
TRBD1	TRBV5-4	TRBJ1-2	once	CASSLQGANYGYTF	TGTGCCAGCAGCTTGCAGGGGGCTAACTATGGCTACACCTTC
TRBD1	TRBV27	TRBJ1-1	few	CASSYYRDRMNTEAFF	TGTGCCAGCAGTTACTACCGGGACAGAATGAACACTGAAGCTTTCTTT
TRBD1	TRBV29-1	TRBJ2-2	-	CSVEGTTGGDTGELFF	TGCAGCGTTGAAGGGACGACAGGGGGGGACACCGGGGAGCTGTTTTTT
TRBD1	TRBV6-2/TRBV6-3	TRBJ1-2	-	CASSHPGGAQGYTF	TGTGCCAGCAGCCATCCAGGGGGCGCTCAGGGCTACACCTTC
-	TRBV7-9	TRBJ1-2	-	CASSPLSSPVVRGYTF	TGTGCCAGCAGCCCCTTGTCGAGTCCGGTGGTGAGGGGCTACACCTTC
TRBD2	TRBV28	TRBJ2-7	-	CASRTSGPYEQYF	TGTGCCAGCAGGACTAGCGGTCCCTACGAGCAGTACTTC
-	TRBV30	TRBJ1-2	-	CAWNGGGGYTF	TGTGCCTGGAATGGGGGCGGAGGCTACACCTTC
TRBD2	TRBV19	TRBJ2-1	-	CASHFVGGGFSYNEQFF	TGTGCCAGCCACTTCGTCGGGGGGGGATTCTCCTACAATGAGCAGTTCTTC
-	TRBV2	TRBJ1-5	few	CASSAPGSSNQPQHF	TGTGCCAGCAGTGCCCCTGGGAGTAGCAATCAGCCCCAGCATTTT
-	TRBV2	TRBJ1-2	-	CASSGQRSYGYTF	TGTGCCAGCAGTGGTCAACGCAGCTATGGCTACACCTTC
-	TRBV4-2	TRBJ2-2	-	CASSLLGVGELFF	TGTGCCAGCAGCTTGCTCGGTGTAGGGGAGCTGTTTTTT
-	TRBV7-3	TRBJ2-5	-	CASSLARGMGETQYF	TGTGCCAGCAGCTTAGCGCGGGGCATGGGCGAGACCCAGTACTTC
-	TRBV9	TRBJ2-5	-	CASSVRDINQETQYF	TGTGCCAGCAGCGTCCGGGACATCAACCAAGAGACCCAGTACTTC
TRBD1	TRBV5-1	TRBJ2-5	-	CASSRDRGRVVETQYF	TGCGCCAGCAGCCGTGACAGGGGTCGGGTGGTGGAGACCCAGTACTTC
-	TRBV4-1	TRBJ1-2	-	CASSQEGPGIRVGYTF	TGCGCCAGCAGCCAAGAGGGGCCAGGGATTCGTGTTGGCTACACCTTC
TRBD1	TRBV5-3	TRBJ1-5	-	CASRVGRGKQPQHF	TGTGCCTCCCGCGTGGGCAGGGGGAAACAGCCCCAGCATTTT
-	TRBV15	TRBJ2-1	-	CATTDRSSYNEQFF	TGTGCCACCACTGACAGGAGCTCCTACAATGAGCAGTTCTTC
TRBD1	TRBV5-4	TRBJ1-4	-	CASSYGTARGNEKLFF	TGTGCCAGCAGCTACGGGACAGCCCGGGGTAATGAAAAACTGTTTTTT
-	TRBV7-9	TRBJ2-6	-	CASSLGASGANVLTF	TGTGCCAGCAGCTTAGGGGCGTCTGGGGCCAACGTCCTGACTTTC
-	TRBV12-5	TRBJ1-6	once	CASGLVPRGNSPLHF	TGTGCTAGTGGTTTGGTACCCAGGGGTAATTCACCCCTCCACTTT
TRBD2	TRBV28	TRBJ2-1	few	CASSLSGGSNEQFF	TGTGCCAGCAGTTTAAGCGGGGGCAGCAATGAGCAGTTCTTC
-	TRBV7-5	TRBJ2-1	few	CVRSPSPFCRFEVEGPTYNEQFF	TGTGTCAGAAGCCCAAGCCCGTTTTGTCGGTTTGAGGTGGAGGGCCCAACCTACAATGAGCAGTTCTTC
TRBD1	TRBV10-1	TRBJ2-3	-	CASSTGEGTDTQYF	TGCGCCAGCAGCACAGGGGAAGGCACAGATACGCAGTATTTT
-	TRBV5-1	TRBJ2-3	-	CASSLASITDTQYF	TGCGCCAGCAGCTTGGCAAGCATCACAGATACGCAGTATTTT
-	TRBV4-3	TRBJ2-6	-	CASSQDQNVLTF	TGCGCCAGCAGCCAAGACCAAAACGTCCTGACTTTC
TRBD2	TRBV15	TRBJ2-3	-	CATERDSSTDTQYF	TGTGCCACCGAGCGGGACTCTAGCACAGATACGCAGTATTTT
-	TRBV6-5	TRBJ2-1	once	CASSYGGGNYNEQFF	TGTGCCAGCAGTTACGGTGGGGGCAACTACAATGAGCAGTTCTTC
TRBD1	TRBV27	TRBJ2-7	few	CACHRGRPTYEQYF	TGTGCCTGTCACAGGGGGCGCCCTACCTACGAGCAGTACTTC
-	TRBV5-1	TRBJ2-1	once	CASSLGQGQSNEQFF	TGCGCCAGCAGCTTGGGGCAGGGGCAAAGCAATGAGCAGTTCTTC
TRBD1	TRBV28	TRBJ1-6	-	CASSSLIPDRGVTYNSPLHF	TGTGCCAGCAGTTCCCTAATTCCTGACAGGGGGGTAACCTATAATTCACCCCTCCACTTT
-	TRBV30	TRBJ1-2	-	CAWSYLVRASYGYTF	TGTGCCTGGAGTTATCTGGTGAGGGCAAGCTATGGCTACACCTTC
TRBD2	TRBV3-1/TRBV3-2	TRBJ2-5	-	CASSHGTSGGETQYF	TGTGCCAGCAGCCATGGGACTAGCGGGGGGGAGACCCAGTACTTC
TRBD2	TRBV7-9	TRBJ2-7	few	CANLILGREDGEQYF	TGTGCCAACCTCATTTTAGGGCGGGAGGACGGCGAGCAGTACTTC
-	TRBV7-2	TRBJ2-5	-	CASSLEGGRETQYF	TGTGCCAGCAGCCTCGAGGGGGGGAGGGAGACCCAGTACTTC
-	TRBV30	TRBJ2-7	-	CACTTGVGGSYEQYF	TGTGCCTGCACGACAGGTGTTGGGGGTAGCTACGAGCAGTACTTC
-	TRBV3-1/TRBV3-2	TRBJ1-1	-	CASSLTEIGTEAFF	TGTGCCAGCAGCCTGACAGAGATCGGCACTGAAGCTTTCTTT
-	TRBV9	TRBJ2-2	-	CASSPYRANTGELFF	TGTGCCAGCAGCCCATACAGGGCGAACACCGGGGAGCTGTTTTTT
TRBD1	TRBV11-2	TRBJ1-4	-	CASSLDRGTVNEKLFF	TGTGCCAGCAGCTTAGATCGGGGGACAGTTAATGAAAAACTGTTTTTT
TRBD1	TRBV3-1/TRBV3-2	TRBJ1-1	-	CASSQGDRGTEAFF	TGTGCCAGCAGCCAAGGAGACAGGGGCACTGAAGCTTTCTTT
-	TRBV6-6	TRBJ2-7	few	CASSYGLGVGEQYF	TGTGCCAGCAGTTATGGCCTAGGGGTGGGCGAGCAGTACTTC
-	TRBV2	TRBJ1-2	-	CASSETGGFGGYTF	TGTGCCAGCAGTGAAACCGGGGGATTTGGTGGCTACACCTTC
-	TRBV12-3/TRBV12-4	TRBJ1-1	-	CASSSWGGEAFF	TGTGCCAGCAGTTCATGGGGAGGGGAAGCTTTCTTT
-	TRBV7-9	TRBJ1-5	-	CASSLAQGPNQPQHF	TGTGCCAGCAGCTTAGCCCAGGGCCCCAATCAGCCCCAGCATTTT
-	TRBV7-2	TRBJ2-3	-	CASSLEVTGYTQYF	TGTGCCAGCAGCTTAGAAGTGACGGGGTACACGCAGTATTTT
TRBD1	TRBV16	TRBJ2-7	-	CASSPTGGSYEQYF	TGTGCCAGCAGTCCGACAGGGGGCTCCTACGAGCAGTACTTC